The TCR beta chain under discussion was sequenced for a study of early T cells in non-severe SARS-CoV-2 infection (dated by TCRdb to about 2021). For the study in its entirety: Because TCR sequencing relied on bulk RNA taken from unsorted whole blood, pairing of alpha and beta chains was not possible. Beyond this particular receptor, the publication reports: Matching against VDJdb was skewed toward anti-spike CD8 responses, likely underestimated virus-specific expansions, and missed private and CD4 specificities.

This clonotype was observed a few times. Its antigen is still unknown. No much larger clonotype is one base removed from it; base qualities were not supplied. The junction carries 11 bases between V and J, which are trimmed by 0 bases and 1 base respectively. From the cysteine through the phenylalanine, the CDR3 covers 16 amino acids. Here the CDR3 DNA is all that survives: 48 bases in frame from base 1. Per the germline V gene, SGHRS is the CDR1 and YFSETQ is the CDR2. Set within a cohort of healthcare workers in London, UK, this nested case-control study involved weekly PCR testing of nasopharyngeal swabs along with blood sampling. Between 23 and 31 March 2020, the week of the UK lockdown, healthcare workers were enrolled and then followed up weekly for as long as 16 weeks. The library was made by 5' RACE. This sample was sequenced with a NextSeq 500. The TCR library protocol attached unique molecular identifiers to individual cDNA molecules to correct for sequencing error and PCR bias. TCR alpha and beta chains were both sequenced, and the abundances of alpha and beta sequences in each sample were closely correlated with each other. In the authors' own workflow: Decombinator V4 was used to annotate the V gene, J gene and CDR3 of the TCR sequences. TCRs were defined as expanded if a significant change between any two time points was detected under a Poisson model with p below 0.0001. TCR abundances were normalised to the total number of TCRs sequenced in each sample and reported as counts per million. TRAV1-2 paired with TRAJ12, TRAJ20 or TRAJ33 defined MAIT TCRs, while TRAV10 paired with TRAJ18 defined iNKT TCRs. VDJdb, accessed on 1 November 2021, was searched for TCRs annotated for CMV, EBV and SARS-CoV-2, and TCRs annotated for more than one antigen were excluded. Clones were called with MiXCR by TCRdb after fastp trimmed the public reads at Q25, and only in-frame beta chains were retained. CDR3 protein sequences are deduplicated, and each keeps its most common genes and DNA. TCRdb, rather than the study authors, made the V and J calls. This sample holds 25,000 to 35,000 distinct CDR3 sequences; 5.7% were observed only once. The ten most abundant clones make up less than 6.5% of the sample.

The TCR originated in an adult who was a healthcare worker with PCR-confirmed SARS-CoV-2 infection or an uninfected control (not recorded which). The rearranged chain carries TRBV5-1 and TRBJ1-5; the best D guess is TRBD1, with 5 bases matching. Sequencing used whole blood. CDR3 reads: CASSLGGAGSNQPQHF. DNA sequence: TGCGCCAGCAGCTTGGGAGGGGCTGGAAGCAATCAGCCCCAGCATTTT.